Listed below are T cell receptor beta chains from one sample, sequenced in a study of shared clonotypes between healthy human individuals. Sequencing was performed with immunoSEQ multiplex PCR; in TCRdb, only in-frame clones are kept and a portion is missing. The sample shows approximately 2,000,000 clones, 85% to 95% of them seen only once. The sequencing sample was made of naive CD4+ T cells from PBMCs. These TCRs come from a man between 18 and 29 years old in good health. Some clones in this sample may be carry-over from other donors' samples. The CDR3 runs from the conserved cysteine through the conserved F or W. The D gene is left open where the match is weak. The size of a clone is reported for some rows only, either as once, few or many, or as a class for expanded clones.

j_call clone_size d_call v_call cdr3_aa cdr3_nt
TRBJ2-5 . . TRBV5-6 CASSLMGVEETQYF TGTGCCAGCAGCTTGATGGGGGTCGAAGAGACCCAGTACTTC
TRBJ2-1 . TRBD2 TRBV29-1 CSVPSGRGSYNEQFF TGCAGCGTTCCTAGCGGGAGAGGGTCCTACAATGAGCAGTTCTTC
TRBJ1-1 few . TRBV5-1 CASSPGQRGTEAFF TGCGCCAGCAGCCCTGGACAGAGGGGCACTGAAGCTTTCTTT
TRBJ2-1 . TRBD2 TRBV5-1 CASSLGVAGAAINEQFF TGCGCCAGCAGCTTGGGGGTAGCGGGAGCGGCTATAAATGAGCAGTTCTTC
TRBJ1-6 . . TRBV30 CAWKFGGNSPLHF TGTGCCTGGAAGTTCGGGGGGAACTCACCCCTCCACTTT
TRBJ2-7 . TRBD1 TRBV4-1 CASSPGTGYYEQYF TGCGCCAGCAGCCCTGGGACAGGGTACTACGAGCAGTACTTC
TRBJ1-1 . . TRBV18 CASSPVVVRAGLNTEAFF TGTGCCAGCTCACCAGTCGTGGTCAGGGCGGGTTTGAACACTGAAGCTTTCTTT
TRBJ1-1 few . TRBV2 CASWSELGTEAFF TGTGCCAGCTGGTCAGAGTTGGGCACTGAAGCTTTCTTT
TRBJ2-3 . . TRBV7-2 CASSVSTDTQYF TGTGCCAGCAGCGTCAGTACGGATACGCAGTATTTT
TRBJ2-7 . TRBD1 TRBV30 CAWSGGQGQYF TGTGCCTGGAGTGGGGGACAGGGGCAGTACTTC
TRBJ1-1 once TRBD1 TRBV5-4 CASSLGTGFGNTEAFF TGTGCCAGCAGCTTGGGGACAGGATTCGGGAACACTGAAGCTTTCTTT
TRBJ2-7 . . TRBV7-2 CASSLEGFSYEQYF TGTGCCAGCAGCTTAGAAGGGTTCTCCTACGAGCAGTACTTC
TRBJ1-2 . . TRBV4-1 CASSQPAGPRTYGYTF TGCGCCAGCAGCCAACCCGCCGGACCTCGGACCTATGGCTACACCTTC
TRBJ2-1 . TRBD1 TRBV28 CASSFLLRDRGTNPSYNEQFF TGTGCCAGCAGTTTTTTACTCCGGGACAGGGGTACCAACCCCTCCTACAATGAGCAGTTCTTC
TRBJ1-4 . . TRBV28 CASTPGTGEKLFF TGTGCCAGCACCCCCGGGACGGGTGAAAAACTGTTTTTT
TRBJ2-6 . TRBD2 TRBV7-7 CAVRGGLSGANVLTF TGTGCCGTCCGGGGGGGCCTCTCTGGGGCCAACGTCCTGACTTTC
TRBJ2-5 . . TRBV5-1 CASSHWETQYF TGCGCCAGCAGCCACTGGGAGACCCAGTACTTC
TRBJ2-3 . . TRBV6-5 CASSYSQDYFTDTQYF TGTGCCAGCAGTTACTCCCAGGACTACTTCACAGATACGCAGTATTTT
TRBJ2-7 . TRBD1 TRBV5-4 CASSSGQGTYEQYF TGTGCCAGCAGCTCCGGACAGGGTACCTACGAGCAGTACTTC
TRBJ2-7 . . TRBV7-6 CASSLAERSYEQYF TGTGCCAGCAGCTTAGCCGAGCGATCCTACGAGCAGTACTTC
TRBJ2-2 . TRBD2 TRBV11-3 CASSLTHGLAENTGELFF TGTGCCAGCAGCTTGACTCACGGGCTAGCGGAGAACACCGGGGAGCTGTTTTTT
TRBJ1-2 . . TRBV7-2 CASSYYGGYTF TGTGCCAGCAGCTACTATGGCGGCTACACCTTC
TRBJ1-4 . TRBD1 TRBV30 CACQGATGNEKLFF TGTGCCTGCCAGGGGGCGACGGGAAATGAAAAACTGTTTTTT
TRBJ1-1 once . TRBV6-1 CASSRGARATVAFF TGTGCCAGCAGCAGAGGGGCCAGGGCGACAGTAGCTTTCTTT
TRBJ1-4 . . TRBV6-1 CASSTLFGLNEKLFF TGTGCCAGCAGCACCCTCTTTGGGTTAAATGAAAAACTGTTTTTT
TRBJ1-2 . . TRBV30 CAWKPGALRDYGYTF TGTGCCTGGAAGCCAGGGGCCCTGCGGGACTATGGCTACACCTTC
TRBJ2-7 . . TRBV6-6 CASSSPGASDEQYF TGTGCCAGCAGTTCACCGGGAGCCAGCGACGAGCAGTACTTC
TRBJ2-7 . . TRBV18 CASSPPESAEQYF TGTGCCAGCTCACCACCGGAATCGGCCGAGCAGTACTTC
TRBJ1-5 . . TRBV5-6 CASSSAPQSNQPQHF TGTGCCAGCAGCTCGGCCCCACAGAGCAATCAGCCCCAGCATTTT
TRBJ2-5 . . TRBV11-2 CASSFLLGETQYF TGTGCCAGCAGCTTTTTGTTGGGAGAGACCCAGTACTTC
TRBJ2-3 . . TRBV9 CASSVGQGYTDTQYF TGTGCCAGCAGCGTAGGGCAGGGGTACACAGATACGCAGTATTTT
TRBJ1-2 . . TRBV25-1 CATQDRGPNYYGYTF TGTGCGACCCAGGACCGGGGGCCTAACTACTATGGCTACACCTTC
TRBJ2-2 . TRBD2 TRBV28 CASRGQSGRDTGELFF TGTGCCAGCAGAGGACAGTCCGGGAGGGACACCGGGGAGCTGTTTTTT
TRBJ2-7 . . TRBV10-3 CAISDHKSSYEQYF TGTGCCATCAGTGATCATAAGAGCTCCTACGAGCAGTACTTC
TRBJ2-1 . TRBD2 TRBV5-1 CASSLRFGTSGKESYNEQFF TGCGCCAGCAGCTTGAGGTTCGGGACTAGCGGGAAGGAATCCTACAATGAGCAGTTCTTC
TRBJ1-4 . . TRBV6-6 CASSYREKLFF TGTGCCAGCAGTTACCGGGAAAAACTGTTTTTT
TRBJ1-2 . . TRBV6-5 CASSYDQGYGYTF TGTGCCAGCAGTTACGACCAGGGGTATGGCTACACCTTC
TRBJ1-4 . . TRBV6-5 CASSYTAGGEEKLFF TGTGCCAGCAGTTACACCGCCGGTGGCGAGGAAAAACTGTTTTTT
TRBJ1-2 . TRBD1 TRBV9 CASRGGGAGYGYTF TGTGCCAGCAGAGGAGGGGGCGCGGGCTATGGCTACACCTTC
TRBJ2-2 . . TRBV9 CASRQSGLDTGELFF TGTGCCAGCAGACAGTCAGGGTTAGACACCGGGGAGCTGTTTTTT